This T cell receptor (beta chain) came from a study of T cell changes during pregnancy in multiple sclerosis. Trimming removed 10 bases at V and 4 bases at J, with 15 bases between. This CDR3 is 13 amino acids long. Germline V lookup: CDR1 ENHRY, CDR2 SYGVKD. TCRdb keeps only in-frame clones here, not all; method: immunoSEQ multiplex PCR. The sample includes about 40,000 clones, roughly 94% of them seen just once. The V gene is TRBV10-3, the J gene TRBJ2-3; possible D gene TRBD2, 6 bases. This receptor was identified in a female donor with multiple sclerosis, enrolled in a pregnancy study. The input for sequencing was peripheral blood, taken in the third trimester of pregnancy. The CDR3 reads CATTGTESDTQYF. The CDR3 DNA reads as TGTGCCACGACCGGGACTGAGTCAGATACGCAGTATTTT.